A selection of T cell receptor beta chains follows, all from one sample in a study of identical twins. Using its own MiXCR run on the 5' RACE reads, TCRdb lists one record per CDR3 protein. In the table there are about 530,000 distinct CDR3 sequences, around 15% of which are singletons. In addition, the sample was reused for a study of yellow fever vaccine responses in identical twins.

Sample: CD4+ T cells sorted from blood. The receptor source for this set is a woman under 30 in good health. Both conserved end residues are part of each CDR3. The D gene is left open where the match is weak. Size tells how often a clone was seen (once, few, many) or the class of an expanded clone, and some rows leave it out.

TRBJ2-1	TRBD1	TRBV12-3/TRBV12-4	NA	TGTGCCAGCAGTTTAGGACAGGGGGCGTTTCAGTTCTTC	CASSLGQGAFQFF
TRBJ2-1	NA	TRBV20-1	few	TGCAGTGCTAGAAATTTGCACTCCTACAATGAGCAGTTCTTC	CSARNLHSYNEQFF
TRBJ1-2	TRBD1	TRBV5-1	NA	TGCGCCAGCAGCCAAGACAGGGTTGGCTATGGCTACACCTTC	CASSQDRVGYGYTF
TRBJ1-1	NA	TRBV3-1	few	TGTGCCAGCAGCCAACGGAGGACAGACCCAAACTCGAACACTGAAGCTTTCTTT	CASSQRRTDPNSNTEAFF
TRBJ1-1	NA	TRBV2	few	TGTGCCAGCAAGGTCGAAGGTATGAACACTGAAGCTTTCTTT	CASKVEGMNTEAFF
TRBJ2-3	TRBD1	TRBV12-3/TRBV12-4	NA	TGTGCCAGCAGTTGGGACAGGACGCGGGATACGCAGTATTTT	CASSWDRTRDTQYF
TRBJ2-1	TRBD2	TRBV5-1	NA	TGCGCCAGCAGCTTGGATCCCAGCGGGGGGGTGGTGAATGAGCAGTTCTTC	CASSLDPSGGVVNEQFF
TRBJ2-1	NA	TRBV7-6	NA	TGTGCCAGCACTGAGCCCCTTAGCGGCGCCTACAATGAGCAGTTCTTC	CASTEPLSGAYNEQFF
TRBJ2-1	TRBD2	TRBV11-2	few	TGTGCCAGCAGCCGACGGACTAGCGGGCTTCACAATGAGCAGTTCTTC	CASSRRTSGLHNEQFF
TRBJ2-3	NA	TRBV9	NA	TGTGCCAGCAGCGTAGTCGCAGGCGGTTCCACAGATACGCAGTATTTT	CASSVVAGGSTDTQYF
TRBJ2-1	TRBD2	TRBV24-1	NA	TGTGCCACCAGTGACGGGACTAACTACAATGAGCAGTTCTTC	CATSDGTNYNEQFF
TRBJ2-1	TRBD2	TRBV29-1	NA	TGCAGCGTTCCTGGAAGCGGGAGGGCTCTCAATGAGCAGTTCTTC	CSVPGSGRALNEQFF
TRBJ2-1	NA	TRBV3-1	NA	TGTGCCAGCAATCGGGGGCCGAACTACAATGAGCAGTTCTTC	CASNRGPNYNEQFF
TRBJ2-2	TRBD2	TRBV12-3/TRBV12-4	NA	TGTGCCTTCAGTTTAACGGGGACTAGCGGGGCCTCGAACACCGGGGAGCTGTTTTTT	CAFSLTGTSGASNTGELFF
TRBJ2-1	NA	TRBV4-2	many	TGTGCCAGCAGCCAGCCGAAGCTAAGCTCCTACAATGAGCAGTTCTTC	CASSQPKLSSYNEQFF
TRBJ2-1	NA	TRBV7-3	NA	TGTGCCAGCAGCTTAGTCCCGGGAGTACAGAGGAATGAGCAGTTCTTC	CASSLVPGVQRNEQFF
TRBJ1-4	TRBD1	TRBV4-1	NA	TGCGCCAGCAGCCAAACGACAGGGAAACTGTTTTTT	CASSQTTGKLFF
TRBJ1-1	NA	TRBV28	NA	TGTGCCACTTGCTCTTCGGGGGCGGGTAGCATGAACACTGAAGCTTTCTTT	CATCSSGAGSMNTEAFF
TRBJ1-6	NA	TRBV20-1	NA	TGCAGTGCTAGAGAAGGCCCCGGGGGGACCCCCCTCCACTTT	CSAREGPGGTPLHF
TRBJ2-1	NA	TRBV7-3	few	TGTGCCAGCAGCTTAGGGAAGTCCTACAATGAGCAGTTCTTC	CASSLGKSYNEQFF
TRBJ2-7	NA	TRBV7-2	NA	TGTGCCAGCAGCAAACACGCTAGCGGAGGGGGCTCCTACGAGCAGTACTTC	CASSKHASGGGSYEQYF
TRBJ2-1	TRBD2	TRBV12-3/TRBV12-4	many	TGTGCCAGCAGCTCGCGGGAGCTCGGTGAGCAGTTCTTC	CASSSRELGEQFF